The rows below give T cell receptor beta chains drawn from one sample of a study of cytomegalovirus exposure and HLA in healthy donors. The protocol was immunoSEQ multiplex PCR, while the TCRdb copy is restricted to in-frame clones and leaves out a portion. The repertoire includes over 75,000 clones, about 76% of them detected once, and roughly 7.7% sits in the top ten. Sequencing input: PBMCs. The receptors originated from a man in his forties in good health and CMV-seropositive. Each CDR3 is given with its conserved first and last residue. D genes are given only for firm matches. The size entry is marked missing in some rows and otherwise reads once, few, many or a size class.

j_call	clone_size	d_call	v_call	cdr3_aa	cdr3_nt
TRBJ2-7	-	-	TRBV12-2	CASRLDTSTGPYEQYF	TGTGCAAGTCGCTTAGATACTTCGACAGGTCCCTACGAGCAGTACTTC
TRBJ1-1	-	TRBD1	TRBV6-6	CASSDRVSTEAFF	TGTGCCAGCAGCGACAGGGTCAGTACTGAAGCTTTCTTT
TRBJ2-7	-	-	TRBV15	CATSRDLQTGSYEQYF	TGTGCCACCAGCAGAGATCTTCAGACAGGCTCCTACGAGCAGTACTTC
TRBJ2-1	-	TRBD1	TRBV10-3	CAIRRTGGYNEQFF	TGTGCCATCAGGAGGACAGGGGGTTACAATGAGCAGTTCTTC
TRBJ1-2	-	-	TRBV7-6	CASSRGPNYGYTF	TGTGCCAGCAGCCGAGGGCCTAACTATGGCTACACCTTC
TRBJ2-3	-	-	TRBV15	CATSRRADTQYF	TGTGCCACCAGCAGACGAGCGGATACGCAGTATTTT
TRBJ2-1	-	-	TRBV11-2	CASSLDRGNEQFF	TGTGCCAGCAGCTTAGATCGCGGGAATGAGCAGTTCTTC
TRBJ2-7	once	-	TRBV27	CASRSGRNEQYF	TGTGCCAGCAGGTCAGGGAGGAACGAGCAGTACTTC
TRBJ1-3	-	-	TRBV2	CASSVGEAPFSSGNTIYF	TGTGCCAGCAGTGTTGGGGAGGCCCCATTTAGCTCTGGAAACACCATATATTTT
TRBJ2-3	-	TRBD1	TRBV25-1	CASSWGTGSDTQYF	TGTGCCAGCAGTTGGGGGACAGGGTCAGATACGCAGTATTTT
TRBJ1-1	-	-	TRBV28	CASISVEAFF	TGTGCCAGCATTTCAGTTGAAGCTTTCTTT
TRBJ2-5	-	TRBD1	TRBV5-1	CASSFPADRSESGETQYF	TGCGCCAGCTCCTTCCCCGCGGACAGGAGCGAGTCCGGCGAGACCCAGTACTTC
TRBJ2-1	-	-	TRBV7-2	CASSLLRVRENEQFF	TGTGCCAGCAGCTTATTGAGGGTAAGGGAGAATGAGCAGTTCTTC
TRBJ2-1	-	TRBD2	TRBV11-2	CASSLEASGGWNEQFF	TGTGCCAGCAGCTTAGAGGCTAGCGGGGGGTGGAATGAGCAGTTCTTC
TRBJ1-6	-	-	TRBV19	CASSTHNRVGSPLHF	TGTGCCAGTAGTACACATAACAGGGTTGGATCACCCCTCCACTTT
TRBJ1-4	-	TRBD1	TRBV4-1	CASSLPSGQGWRSNEKLFF	TGCGCCAGCAGCTTACCAAGCGGACAGGGGTGGAGGTCGAATGAAAAACTGTTTTTT
TRBJ1-5	-	-	TRBV6-6	CASSYGGNQPQHF	TGTGCCAGCAGTTACGGCGGGAATCAGCCCCAGCATTTT
TRBJ2-1	-	-	TRBV5-1	CASSLAVYNEQFF	TGCGCCAGCAGCTTAGCGGTATACAATGAGCAGTTCTTC
TRBJ1-1	-	-	TRBV7-2	CASSLALENTEAFF	TGTGCCAGCAGCTTAGCCCTAGAAAACACTGAAGCTTTCTTT
TRBJ2-7	few	-	TRBV27	CASSPGRAYEQYF	TGTGCCAGCAGCCCCGGTCGAGCCTACGAGCAGTACTTC
TRBJ2-1	-	-	TRBV5-1	CASSLVSYADNEQFF	TGCGCCAGCAGCTTGGTCAGTTATGCGGACAATGAGCAGTTCTTC
TRBJ2-7	-	-	TRBV7-9	CASSLEQHEQYF	TGTGCCAGCAGCTTAGAACAGCACGAGCAGTACTTC
TRBJ2-1	-	TRBD2	TRBV7-2	CASSPAGLAKHNEQFF	TGTGCCAGCAGCCCGGCGGGACTAGCCAAACACAATGAGCAGTTCTTC
TRBJ1-2	few	-	TRBV6-5	CASSYSGHSGYTF	TGTGCCAGCAGTTATTCAGGGCACAGTGGCTACACCTTC
TRBJ2-7	-	-	TRBV19	CASSIQGHSSYEQYF	TGTGCCAGTAGTATACAAGGACATAGCTCCTACGAGCAGTACTTC